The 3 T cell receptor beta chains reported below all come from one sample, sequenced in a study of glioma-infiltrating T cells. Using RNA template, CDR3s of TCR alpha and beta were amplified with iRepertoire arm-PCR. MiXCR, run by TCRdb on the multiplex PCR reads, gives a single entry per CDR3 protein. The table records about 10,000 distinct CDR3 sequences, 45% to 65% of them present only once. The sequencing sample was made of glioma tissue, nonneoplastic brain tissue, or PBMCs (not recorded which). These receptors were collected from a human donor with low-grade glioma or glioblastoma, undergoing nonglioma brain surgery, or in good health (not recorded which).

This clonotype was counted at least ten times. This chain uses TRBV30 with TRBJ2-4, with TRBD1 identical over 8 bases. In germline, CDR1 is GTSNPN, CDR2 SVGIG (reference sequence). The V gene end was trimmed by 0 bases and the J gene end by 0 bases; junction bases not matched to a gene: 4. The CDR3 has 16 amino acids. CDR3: CAWSVPGGLAKNIQYF. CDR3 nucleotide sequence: TGTGCCTGGAGTGTACCAGGGGGCTTAGCCAAAAACATTCAGTACTTC.

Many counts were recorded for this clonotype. The CDR3 reads CSVGSDWQETQYF. The CDR3 DNA is TGCAGCGTAGGATCGGACTGGCAAGAGACCCAGTACTTC. The chain carries TRBV29-1 and TRBJ2-5; possibly TRBD2 for D (5 bases). The CDR3 totals 13 residues. V was shortened by 6 bases and J by 2 bases, with 13 bases between the two germline ends. Germline CDR1 reads SQVTM; CDR2 reads ANQGSEA. Full variable domain (remainder filled in from reference TRBV29-1 and TRBJ2-5): SAVISQKPSRDICQRGTSLTIQCQVDSQVTMMFWYRQQPGQSLTLIATANQGSEATYESGFVIDKFPISRPNLTFSTLTVSNMSPEDSSIYLCSVGSDWQETQYFGPGTRLLVL.

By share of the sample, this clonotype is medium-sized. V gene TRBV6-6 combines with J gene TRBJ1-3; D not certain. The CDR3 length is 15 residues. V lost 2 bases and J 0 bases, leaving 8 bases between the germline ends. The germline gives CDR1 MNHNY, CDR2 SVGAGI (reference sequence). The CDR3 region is CASSYDRYSGNTIYF. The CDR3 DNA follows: TGTGCCAGCAGTTACGACCGCTACTCTGGAAACACCATATATTTT.